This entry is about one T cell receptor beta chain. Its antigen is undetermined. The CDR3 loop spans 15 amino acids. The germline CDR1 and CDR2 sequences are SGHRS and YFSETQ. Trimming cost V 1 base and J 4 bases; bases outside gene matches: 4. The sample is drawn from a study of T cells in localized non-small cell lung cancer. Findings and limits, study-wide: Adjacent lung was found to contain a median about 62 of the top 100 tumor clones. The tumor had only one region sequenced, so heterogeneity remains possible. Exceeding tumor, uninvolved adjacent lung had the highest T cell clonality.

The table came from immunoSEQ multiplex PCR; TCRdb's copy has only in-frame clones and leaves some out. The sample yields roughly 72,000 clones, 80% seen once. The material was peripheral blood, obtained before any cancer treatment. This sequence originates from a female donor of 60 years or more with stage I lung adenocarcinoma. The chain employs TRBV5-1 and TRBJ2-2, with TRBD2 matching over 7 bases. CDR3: CASSLTLASTGELFF. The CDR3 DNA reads TGCGCCAGCAGCTTGACACTAGCGAGCACCGGGGAGCTGTTTTTT.